The sequence of this T cell receptor beta chain was determined in a study of T cell repertoires in cytomegalovirus infection. Study context: The public TCR beta signatures pointed to both CMV infection and matching HLA type. Study-wide points: Cumulated frequencies of public TCR beta families served to identify carriers of CMV plus the relevant HLA. There were HLA-C-restricted CMV-specific TCR beta clonotypes dominating the ex vivo response.

In regard to this clonotype: Its antigen remains unknown. A much larger clonotype is one base distant, so this may be a read error.

The CDR3 sequence is 15 residues long. Germline V CDR1 and CDR2: MDHEN, SYDVKM. Each CDR3 protein is one row after TCRdb ran MiXCR on the reads. Among around 450,000 distinct CDR3 sequences listed, roughly 30% were seen once. This sequence joins TRBV28 and TRBJ2-3; maybe TRBD1 (5 bases). This TCR derives from a human donor in good health (CMV status not recorded). Some clones in this sample may be carry-over from other donors' samples. Material for sequencing was PBMCs. The CDR3: CAISLSPGREDTQYF. The CDR3 region has the DNA TGTGCCATCAGTTTAAGTCCGGGCAGGGAAGATACGCAGTATTTT.